These 5 T cell receptor beta chains were all obtained from the same sample, sequenced in a study of cytomegalovirus exposure and HLA in healthy donors. The PCR had 60 Vbeta and 13 Jbeta primers. Produced via immunoSEQ multiplex PCR; TCRdb's table is partial and in-frame only. The repertoire holds roughly 130,000 clones, around 83% seen once, with 2% to 3% in the top ten. Sequencing input: PBMCs. Source of these receptors: a man aged 50 to 60 in good health and CMV-seronegative.

The chain combines TRBV10-3 with TRBJ2-7, with a tentative D call TRBD1 (5 bases). The CDR3 consists of 15 residues. The germline V gene has CDR1 ENHRY and CDR2 SYGVKD. Trimming removed 0 bases at V and 3 bases at J, with 12 bases between. The CDR3, as DNA: TGTGCCATCAGTGAGTCGGTAGGGGTTCGCTACGAGCAGTACTTC. Protein sequence: CAISESVGVRYEQYF.

The chain has TRBV10-1 and TRBJ1-6, with D hard to call. Germline V lookup: CDR1 WNHNN, CDR2 SYGVQD (reference sequence). The CDR3 is 14 amino acids. Trimming left V 0 bases short and J 10 bases short, with 10 bases between. The CDR3 DNA sequence: TGCGCCAGCAGTGAGTCCGGAGTCGGGTCACCCCTCCACTTT. Translated, it gives CASSESGVGSPLHF.

This clone has a handful of counts. This chain joins TRBV6-1 and TRBJ1-4; perhaps TRBD1 as D (6 bases). The V gene's germline CDR1 is MNHNS and CDR2 SASEGT. The V gene lost 6 bases and the J gene lost 7 bases, with 15 bases spanning the gap. The length of the CDR3 is 14 residues. In DNA form, the CDR3 reads TGTGCCAGCAGGTTACAGGGAGTGAGTGAAAAACTGTTTTTT. As protein: CASRLQGVSEKLFF.

J is TRBJ2-1 and V is TRBV5-4, with 10 positions matching TRBD1. The CDR3 loop spans 15 amino acids. The V segment lost 4 bases and the J segment 8 bases; nucleotides outside the gene matches: 9. CDR1 SGHNT and CDR2 YYREEE come from the germline V gene (reference sequence). CDR3 sequence reads: CASSLGQGLSDEQFF. The CDR3 bases are TGTGCCAGCAGCCTGGGACAGGGGCTTAGCGATGAGCAGTTCTTC.

This clone was counted only a few times. J is TRBJ2-3 and V is TRBV2; D unresolved. Germline-derived CDR1 and CDR2 are SNHLY and FYNNEI. The CDR3 consists of 10 residues. Between the trimmed V and J ends, which lost 9 bases and 3 bases, there was a span of 4 bases. The CDR3 loop reads CARATDTQYF. In DNA, the CDR3 is TGTGCCAGGGCAACAGATACGCAGTATTTT.